The 8 T cell receptor beta chains given below trace back to one sample, sequenced in a study of blood T cell repertoires in COVID-19. Clones were read by immunoSEQ multiplex PCR, and TCRdb kept only the in-frame ones, dropping some. The data hold 140,000 or so clones, with approximately 89% observed a single time. What was sequenced was peripheral blood. The receptors stem from a man aged 55 to 70 with active or convalescent COVID-19.

The CDR3 region has the DNA TGTGCCAGCAGCTTAGTGAGGGACAGGCACAATGAGCAGTTCTTC. It translates to CASSLVRDRHNEQFF. The chain links TRBV7-2 to TRBJ2-1, with 8 bases fitting TRBD1. Looked up from germline, CDR1 is SGHTA and CDR2 is FQGNSA. The J segment lost 5 bases and the V segment lost 1 base, leaving 4 bases of the junction unmatched. The CDR3 is made up of 15 amino acids.

This clone was seen a handful of times. The chain carries TRBV29-1 and TRBJ2-7; TRBD1 matches 7 bases. This CDR3 contains 12 residues. After removal of 7 bases from V and 5 bases from J, the junction contained 8 bases not matched to a gene. The germline gives CDR1 SQVTM, CDR2 ANQGSEA. CDR3 nucleotide sequence: TGCAGCGACTGCGACAGGGCCCACGAGCAGTACTTC. Encoded protein: CSDCDRAHEQYF.

The chain has TRBV28 and TRBJ2-2; 14 bases are shared with TRBD2. Trimming removed 4 bases from V and 6 bases from J; junction bases left unmatched: 7. This CDR3 spans 17 amino acids. Germline assignment: CDR1 MDHEN and CDR2 SYDVKM. The CDR3 loop is CASSSGTSGSRAGELFF. Here the CDR3 DNA reads TGTGCCAGCAGTTCAGGGACTAGCGGGAGTAGGGCCGGGGAGCTGTTTTTT. Full variable domain (remainder filled in from reference TRBV28 and TRBJ2-2): DVKVTQSSRYLVKRTGEKVFLECVQDMDHENMFWYRQDPGLGLRLIYFSYDVKMKEKGDIPEGYSVSREKKERFSLILESASTNQTSMYLCASSSGTSGSRAGELFFGEGSRLTVL.

The genes are TRBV28 and TRBJ2-7; 7 bases agree with TRBD1. The V gene's germline CDR1 is MDHEN and CDR2 SYDVKM. The CDR3 has 14 amino acids. V shed 4 bases, J shed 3 bases, and the junction held 6 bases outside the gene matches. As DNA, the CDR3 is TGTGCCAGCAGTTCAGGGACAGTAATCTACGAGCAGTACTTC. It yields the protein CASSSGTVIYEQYF.

CDR3 sequence: CASSLFAGTIYEQYF. The CDR3 DNA sequence: TGTGCCAGCAGCTTGTTTGCAGGAACGATCTACGAGCAGTACTTC. The gene calls are TRBV5-6 and TRBJ2-7; no firm D call. Germline values: CDR1 SGHDT, CDR2 YYEEEE. The CDR3 is 15 amino acids. V lost 1 base, J lost 3 bases, and 14 bases lay in between.

The J gene is TRBJ2-7, the V gene TRBV7-9; 10 bases map to TRBD1. V lost 0 bases to trimming and J lost 6 bases; unmatched junction nucleotides: 8. The CDR3 loop spans 16 amino acids. CDR1 SEHNR and CDR2 FQNEAQ come from the germline V gene (reference sequence). The CDR3 DNA sequence: TGTGCCAGCAGCTTAGCCGGGACAGGGGTAGGTCGCGAGCAGTACTTC. Protein: CASSLAGTGVGREQYF.

J is TRBJ2-5 and V is TRBV7-2; 8 bases map to TRBD2. Germline loops: CDR1 SGHTA, CDR2 FQGNSA. CDR3 length: 15 amino acids. With V trimmed by 5 bases and J by 1 base, 6 bases remained unmatched. The CDR3, as DNA: TGTGCCAGCAGCAGGGAGCGGGGGAGCCAAGAGACCCAGTACTTC. It is translated as CASSRERGSQETQYF.

V gene TRBV11-2 combines with J gene TRBJ1-5; weak D call: TRBD1 (5 bases). CDR1 is SGHAT, CDR2 FQNNGV, per germline. CDR3 length: 13 amino acids. The V end was cut by 5 bases, the J end by 5 bases, with 10 bases between. The DNA of the CDR3 is TGTGCCAGCAGCCGGACATACGATCAGCCCCAGCATTTT. It encodes CASSRTYDQPQHF.